The rows below give T cell receptor beta chains drawn from one sample of a study of T-cell reconstitution after alpha-beta-depleted transplantation in children. TCRdb used MiXCR to reprocess the PCR reads, holding one entry per CDR3 protein. The table lists about 980,000 distinct CDR3 sequences, about 29% of them singletons, with 28% in the top ten. The source material was PBMCs, mostly from graft donor cells, sampled 360 days after TCRalphabeta/CD19-depleted stem cell transplant. The receptors originated from a boy in the first two years of life who had a stem cell transplant for SCID, so the T cells may come from the graft donor. CDR3s include the opening cysteine and the closing phenylalanine or tryptophan. D genes are given only for firm matches. Rows may omit the clone size; those that give it use once, few, many or a size class.

d_gene,v_gene,j_gene,abundance,CDR3nt,CDR3aa
TRBD2,TRBV2,TRBJ2-5,NA,TGTGCCAGCAGGCGCGCAGGGCGGTCGGGAGGTCAAGAGACCCAGTACTTC,CASRRAGRSGGQETQYF
TRBD1,TRBV6-5,TRBJ2-6,NA,TGTGCCAGCAGTTCTCGGGACAGGAGCTCTGGGGCCAACGTCCTGACTTTC,CASSSRDRSSGANVLTF
NA,TRBV20-1,TRBJ2-5,NA,TGCAGTGCTAGAGTTTCAGGGCGGCCGGGAGAGACCCAGTACTTC,CSARVSGRPGETQYF
NA,TRBV20-1,TRBJ2-7,many,TGCAGTGCTAGAGTCCTGACTAGACGCTACGAGCAGTACTTC,CSARVLTRRYEQYF
NA,TRBV29-1,TRBJ1-1,few,TGCAGCGTTGAGTGGCGGAGGAACACTGAAGCTTTCTTT,CSVEWRRNTEAFF
NA,TRBV4-1,TRBJ2-1,NA,TGCGCCAGCAGCCAAGAGCCAGGGTCTAAGCTTCCCAATGAGCAGTTCTTC,CASSQEPGSKLPNEQFF
NA,TRBV5-1,TRBJ2-7,few,TGCGCCAGCAGCTCCCAGGGGGGGGCCAACTACGAGCAGTACTTC,CASSSQGGANYEQYF
NA,TRBV4-2,TRBJ1-4,NA,TGTGCCAGCAGCCAAGATCTGATAACAGGGAGGAGTGAAAAACTGTTTTTT,CASSQDLITGRSEKLFF
NA,TRBV20-1,TRBJ2-7,few,TGCAGTGCTAGGAACGGGTACGAGCAGTACTTC,CSARNGYEQYF
NA,TRBV5-1,TRBJ2-6,many,TGCGCCAGCAGCTTGGGCTCGGAATACTCTGGGGCCAACGTCCTGACTTTC,CASSLGSEYSGANVLTF
NA,TRBV6-5,TRBJ2-7,few,TGTGCCAGCAGCTACTTCGGCAGGGGGGGAGAGCAGTACTTC,CASSYFGRGGEQYF
NA,TRBV6-2/TRBV6-3,TRBJ2-5,NA,TGTGCCAGCAGCCTAAGTTGGCGGGCCCCATCAGGGGAGACCCAGTACTTC,CASSLSWRAPSGETQYF
TRBD2,TRBV20-1,TRBJ2-3,NA,TGCAGTGCTAGAGAAGGGGGACTAGGTTCGGATACGCAGTATTTT,CSAREGGLGSDTQYF
NA,TRBV20-1,TRBJ1-6,few,TGCAGTGCGTCAGGGAAACCGGGACGGGATAATTCACCCCTCCACTTT,CSASGKPGRDNSPLHF
NA,TRBV2,TRBJ2-1,few,TGTGCCAGCAGAGGGCCTCTGCAAGAGCAGTTCTTC,CASRGPLQEQFF
TRBD1,TRBV5-1,TRBJ2-7,NA,TGCGCCAGCAGCTTAAACCGGGACAGCCTGCAGGGCAGCTCCTACGAGCAGTACTTC,CASSLNRDSLQGSSYEQYF
NA,TRBV5-1,TRBJ2-1,NA,TGCGCCAGCAGCTTGGACGACAGTCAGAAAAACAATGAGCAGTTCTTC,CASSLDDSQKNNEQFF
TRBD1,TRBV10-2,TRBJ2-5,few,TGCGCCAGCAGTGAAGGCCCCGGGACAGGGAAAGAGACCCAGTACTTC,CASSEGPGTGKETQYF
NA,TRBV7-2,TRBJ2-1,many,TGTGCCAGCAGCACGGCTCCGAGCTCCTACAATGAGCAGTTCTTC,CASSTAPSSYNEQFF
NA,TRBV12-3/TRBV12-4,TRBJ2-6,few,TGTGCCAGCATCTGGAGGGAGCTTAGCAGCTCTGGGGCCAACGTCCTGACTTTC,CASIWRELSSSGANVLTF
NA,TRBV3-1,TRBJ2-1,NA,TGTGCCAGCAGCCAAGACTTTGAAGAGTTCTTC,CASSQDFEEFF
NA,TRBV20-1,TRBJ1-1,NA,TGCAGTGCTAGAAGCTCGGACACTGAAGCTTTCTTT,CSARSSDTEAFF
NA,TRBV10-3,TRBJ2-7,NA,TGTGCCATCAGCGGCCGGTGGGGGTCCCTCAAAGGGTCCGAGCAGTACTTC,CAISGRWGSLKGSEQYF
TRBD1,TRBV6-1,TRBJ1-1,NA,TGTGCCAGCAGTGAGGACAGGGGATGGAACACTGAAGCTTTCTTT,CASSEDRGWNTEAFF
TRBD1,TRBV20-1,TRBJ2-7,few,TGCAGTGCCATTTCTCCGGGACAGGGGGCCACCTACGAGCAGTACTTC,CSAISPGQGATYEQYF
NA,TRBV28,TRBJ2-5,NA,TGTGCCAGCAGTTCCTATCGCGGGGAGGAGTACTTC,CASSSYRGEEYF
NA,TRBV12-3/TRBV12-4,TRBJ1-5,NA,TGTGCCAGCAGTTTAAAGGAGGTACTTTGGCCCCAGCATTTT,CASSLKEVLWPQHF
NA,TRBV28,TRBJ2-7,NA,TGTGCCAGCAGTTTCGTTCCAGGGTACGAGCAGTACTTC,CASSFVPGYEQYF
NA,TRBV5-1,TRBJ1-3,NA,TGCGCCAGCAGCTATCAGACAGGCCGCTCTGGAAACACCATATATTTT,CASSYQTGRSGNTIYF
NA,TRBV10-3,TRBJ2-7,NA,TGTGCCATCAGTGACAGAGGGGCAAGAGGGTCCTACGAGCAGTACTTC,CAISDRGARGSYEQYF
NA,TRBV5-5,TRBJ2-3,NA,TGTGCCAGCAAGACTCCGGGACGGAGCACAGATACGCAGTATTTT,CASKTPGRSTDTQYF
TRBD1,TRBV7-8,TRBJ1-5,few,TGTGCCAGCAGCGCAGGGGGGGGTCAGCCCCAGCATTTT,CASSAGGGQPQHF
NA,TRBV20-1,TRBJ2-3,NA,TGCAGTGGTAGAGTCGGACAGAGGAGCACAGATACGCAGTATTTT,CSGRVGQRSTDTQYF
NA,TRBV2,TRBJ2-7,few,TGTGCCAGCAGATCGGGACACCCAAATTACGAGCAGTACTTC,CASRSGHPNYEQYF
NA,TRBV4-2,TRBJ2-2,NA,TGTGCCAGCAGCCAAGATCCTAGGGGCGCCGGGGAGCTGTTTTTT,CASSQDPRGAGELFF
TRBD2,TRBV20-1,TRBJ2-3,NA,TGCAGTGCTAGTCCCCGGACTAGCGGGGGACCAGATACGCAGTATTTT,CSASPRTSGGPDTQYF
NA,TRBV28,TRBJ2-6,few,TGTGCCAGCCTCCCCAGTGGGGTTGGGGCCAACGTCCTGACTTTC,CASLPSGVGANVLTF
NA,TRBV10-3,TRBJ2-7,many,TGTGCCATCAGTGTCAGACTAGAGTACGAGCAGTACTTC,CAISVRLEYEQYF
TRBD1,TRBV11-2,TRBJ2-7,NA,TGTGCCAGCAGCTTAAGCGGACAGGTCCCCTTCGAGCAGTACTTC,CASSLSGQVPFEQYF
NA,TRBV29-1,TRBJ1-1,NA,TGCAGCGTTGAATCGAGTGGCACTGAAGCTTTCTTT,CSVESSGTEAFF